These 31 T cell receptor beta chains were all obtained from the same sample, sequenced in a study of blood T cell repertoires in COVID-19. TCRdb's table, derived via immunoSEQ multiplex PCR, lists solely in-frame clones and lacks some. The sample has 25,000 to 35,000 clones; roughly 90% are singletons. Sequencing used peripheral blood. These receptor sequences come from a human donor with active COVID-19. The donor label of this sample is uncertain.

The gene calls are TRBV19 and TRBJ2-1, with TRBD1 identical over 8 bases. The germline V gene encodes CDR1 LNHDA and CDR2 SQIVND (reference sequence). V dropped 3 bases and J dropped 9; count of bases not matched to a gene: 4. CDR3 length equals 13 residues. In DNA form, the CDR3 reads TGTGCCAGTAGTATTGGAACAGGGGGTGAGCAGTTCTTC. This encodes CASSIGTGGEQFF.

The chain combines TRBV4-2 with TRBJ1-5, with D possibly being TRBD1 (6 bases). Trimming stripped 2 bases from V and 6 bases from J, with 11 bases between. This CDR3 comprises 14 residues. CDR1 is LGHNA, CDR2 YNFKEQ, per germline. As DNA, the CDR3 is TGTGCCAGCAGCCAACCTGACAGGTTTCAGCCCCAGCATTTT. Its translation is CASSQPDRFQPQHF.

CDR3 region: CASSPRTGDYEQYF. CDR3 in DNA: TGTGCCAGCTCACCCCGGACAGGGGACTACGAGCAGTACTTC. The J gene is TRBJ2-7, the V gene TRBV18, with TRBD1 matching 9 bases. The CDR3 sequence is 14 residues long. CDR1 and CDR2 (germline): KGHSH, LQKENI. Unmatched junction bases numbered 3, after V lost 3 bases and J lost 3 bases.

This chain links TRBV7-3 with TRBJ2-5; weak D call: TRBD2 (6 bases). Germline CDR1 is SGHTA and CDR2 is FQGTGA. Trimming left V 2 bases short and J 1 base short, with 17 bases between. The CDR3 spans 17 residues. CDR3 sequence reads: CASSLEGGNFFQETQYF. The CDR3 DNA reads TGTGCCAGCAGCTTAGAGGGCGGGAACTTCTTCCAAGAGACCCAGTACTTC.

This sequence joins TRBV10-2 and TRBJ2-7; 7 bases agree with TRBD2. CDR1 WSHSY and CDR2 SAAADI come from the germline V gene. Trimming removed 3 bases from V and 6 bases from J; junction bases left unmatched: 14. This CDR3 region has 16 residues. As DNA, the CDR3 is TGCGCCAGCAGTGATGGGGGAGGGGCTGCAGGAGGCGAGCAGTACTTC. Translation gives CASSDGGGAAGGEQYF.

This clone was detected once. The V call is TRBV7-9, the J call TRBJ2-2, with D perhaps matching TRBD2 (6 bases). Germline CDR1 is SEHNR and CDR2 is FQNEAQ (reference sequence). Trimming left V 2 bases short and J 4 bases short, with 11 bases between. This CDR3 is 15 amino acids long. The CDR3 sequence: CASSLTRLVTGELFF. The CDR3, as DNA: TGTGCCAGCAGCTTAACTAGACTAGTCACCGGGGAGCTGTTTTTT.

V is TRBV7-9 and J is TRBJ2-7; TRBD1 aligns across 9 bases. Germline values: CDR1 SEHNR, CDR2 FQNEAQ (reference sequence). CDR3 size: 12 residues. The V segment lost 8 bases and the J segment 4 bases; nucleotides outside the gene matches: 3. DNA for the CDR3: TGTGCCAGCCGGGACAGGGAGTACGAGCAGTACTTC. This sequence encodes CASRDREYEQYF.

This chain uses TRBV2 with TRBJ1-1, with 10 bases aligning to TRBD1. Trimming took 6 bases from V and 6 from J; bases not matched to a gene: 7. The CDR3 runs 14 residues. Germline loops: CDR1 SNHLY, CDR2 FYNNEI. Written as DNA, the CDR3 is TGTGCCAGCAGACTCGGACAGGGGGTATCTGAAGCTTTCTTT. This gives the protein CASRLGQGVSEAFF. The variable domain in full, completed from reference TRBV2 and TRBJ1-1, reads EPEVTQTPSHQVTQMGQEVILRCVPISNHLYFYWYRQILGQKVEFLVSFYNNEISEKSEIFDDQFSVERPDGSNFTLKIRSTKLEDSAMYFCASRLGQGVSEAFFGQGTRLTVV.

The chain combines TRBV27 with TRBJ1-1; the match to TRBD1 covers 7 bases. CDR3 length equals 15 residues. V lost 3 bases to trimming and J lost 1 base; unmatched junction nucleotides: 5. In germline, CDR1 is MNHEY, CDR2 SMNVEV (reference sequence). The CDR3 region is CASSFTGVANTEAFF. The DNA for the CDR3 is TGTGCCAGCAGTTTCACAGGGGTAGCGAACACTGAAGCTTTCTTT.

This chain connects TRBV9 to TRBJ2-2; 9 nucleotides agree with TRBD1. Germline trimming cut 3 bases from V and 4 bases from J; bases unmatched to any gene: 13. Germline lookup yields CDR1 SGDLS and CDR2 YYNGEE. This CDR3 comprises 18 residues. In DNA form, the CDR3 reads TGTGCCAGCAGCGCCAACACAGGGGGCGCGTTCTTCACCGGGGAGCTGTTTTTT. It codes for CASSANTGGAFFTGELFF. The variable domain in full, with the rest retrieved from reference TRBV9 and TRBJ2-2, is DSGVTQTPKHLITATGQRVTLRCSPRSGDLSVYWYQQSLDQGLQFLIQYYNGEERAKGNILERFSAQQFPDLHSELNLSSLELGDSALYFCASSANTGGAFFTGELFFGEGSRLTVL.

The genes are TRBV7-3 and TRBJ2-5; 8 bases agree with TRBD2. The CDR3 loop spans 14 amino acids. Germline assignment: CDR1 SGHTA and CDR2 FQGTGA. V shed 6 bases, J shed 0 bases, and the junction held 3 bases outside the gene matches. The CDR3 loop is CASRIAGNQETQYF. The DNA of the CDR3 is TGTGCCAGCAGGATAGCGGGGAACCAAGAGACCCAGTACTTC.

CDR3 region: CARSSRVNQPQHF. DNA of the CDR3: TGTGCCAGAAGCTCCAGGGTTAATCAGCCCCAGCATTTT. V and J are TRBV5-3 and TRBJ1-5; a weak D match, TRBD1 (5 bases). TRBV5-3 is noted as an ORF with a role that remains uncertain. Trimming took 3 bases from V and 4 from J, leaving 8 bases between them. The CDR3 consists of 13 residues.

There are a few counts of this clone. The CDR3 bases are TGTGCCAGCGGCCCGGGGACTAATGAAAAACTGTTTTTT. Its protein product is CASGPGTNEKLFF. The chain links TRBV2 to TRBJ1-4, with D unresolved. This CDR3 has 13 residues. Germline lookup yields CDR1 SNHLY and CDR2 FYNNEI. Trimming shortened V by 8 bases and J by 2 bases, and 9 bases separated the two germline ends.

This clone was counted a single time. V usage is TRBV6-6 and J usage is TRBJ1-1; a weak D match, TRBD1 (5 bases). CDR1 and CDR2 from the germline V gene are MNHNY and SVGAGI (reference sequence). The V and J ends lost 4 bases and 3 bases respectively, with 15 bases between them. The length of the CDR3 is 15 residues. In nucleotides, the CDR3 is TGTGCCAGCAGTTTCGAGCAGGGATTTGACACTGAAGCTTTCTTT. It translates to CASSFEQGFDTEAFF.

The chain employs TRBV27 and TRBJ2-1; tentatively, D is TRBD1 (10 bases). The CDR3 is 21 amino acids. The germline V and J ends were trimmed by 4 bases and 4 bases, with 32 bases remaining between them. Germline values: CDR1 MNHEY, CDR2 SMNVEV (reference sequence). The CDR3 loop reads CASSSHRTGGLAGTAYNEQFF. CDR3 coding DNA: TGTGCCAGCAGTTCCCACAGGACAGGGGGTCTAGCGGGAACGGCTTACAATGAGCAGTTCTTC.

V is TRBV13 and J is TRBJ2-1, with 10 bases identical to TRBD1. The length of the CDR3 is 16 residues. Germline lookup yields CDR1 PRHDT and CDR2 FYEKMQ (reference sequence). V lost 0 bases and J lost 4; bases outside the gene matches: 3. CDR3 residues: CASSLGGTGVYNEQFF. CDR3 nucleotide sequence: TGTGCCAGCAGCTTAGGGGGGACAGGGGTTTACAATGAGCAGTTCTTC.

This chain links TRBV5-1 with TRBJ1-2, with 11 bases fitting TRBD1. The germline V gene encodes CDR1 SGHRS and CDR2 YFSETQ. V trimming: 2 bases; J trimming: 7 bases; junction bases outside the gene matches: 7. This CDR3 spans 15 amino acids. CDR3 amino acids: CASSFQGQGAIGYTF. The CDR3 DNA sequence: TGCGCCAGCAGCTTTCAAGGACAGGGGGCGATTGGCTACACCTTC. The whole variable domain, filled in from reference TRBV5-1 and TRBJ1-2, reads KAGVTQTPRYLIKTRGQQVTLSCSPISGHRSVSWYQQTPGQGLQFLFEYFSETQRNKGNFPGRFSGRQFSNSRSEMNVSTLELGDSALYLCASSFQGQGAIGYTFGSGTRLTVV.

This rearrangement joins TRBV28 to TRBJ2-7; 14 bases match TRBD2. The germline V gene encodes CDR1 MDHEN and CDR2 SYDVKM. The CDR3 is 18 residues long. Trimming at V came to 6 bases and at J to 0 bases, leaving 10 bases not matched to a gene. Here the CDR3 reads CASRKIGLAGGPSYEQYF. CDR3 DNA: TGTGCCAGCAGGAAAATCGGACTAGCGGGAGGACCCTCCTACGAGCAGTACTTC.

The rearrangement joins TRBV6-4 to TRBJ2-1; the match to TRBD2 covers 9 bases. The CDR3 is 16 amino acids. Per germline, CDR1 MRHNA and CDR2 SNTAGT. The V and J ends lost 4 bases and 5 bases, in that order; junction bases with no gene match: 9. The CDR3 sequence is CASSGIAGVGNNEQFF. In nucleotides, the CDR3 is TGTGCCAGCAGTGGGATAGCGGGAGTCGGGAACAATGAGCAGTTCTTC.

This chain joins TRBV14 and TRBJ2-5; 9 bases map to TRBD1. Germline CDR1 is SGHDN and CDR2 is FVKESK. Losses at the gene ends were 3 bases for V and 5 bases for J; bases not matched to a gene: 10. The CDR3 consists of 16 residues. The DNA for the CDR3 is TGTGCCAGCAGCCAGATAGGACAGGGGTCCGGCGAGACCCAGTACTTC. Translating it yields CASSQIGQGSGETQYF.

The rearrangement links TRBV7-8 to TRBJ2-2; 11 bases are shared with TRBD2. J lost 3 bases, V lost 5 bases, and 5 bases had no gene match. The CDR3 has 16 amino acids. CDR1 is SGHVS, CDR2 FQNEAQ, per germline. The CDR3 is CASSPLAGAHTGELFF. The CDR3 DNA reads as TGTGCCAGCAGCCCACTAGCGGGGGCGCACACCGGGGAGCTGTTTTTT.

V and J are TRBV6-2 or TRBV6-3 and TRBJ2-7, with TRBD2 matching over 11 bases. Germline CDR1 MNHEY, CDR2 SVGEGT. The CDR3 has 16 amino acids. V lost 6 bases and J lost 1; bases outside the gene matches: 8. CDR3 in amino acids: CASSNPSGRTSYEQYF. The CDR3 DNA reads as TGTGCCAGCAGCAACCCTAGCGGGAGGACTTCCTACGAGCAGTACTTC.

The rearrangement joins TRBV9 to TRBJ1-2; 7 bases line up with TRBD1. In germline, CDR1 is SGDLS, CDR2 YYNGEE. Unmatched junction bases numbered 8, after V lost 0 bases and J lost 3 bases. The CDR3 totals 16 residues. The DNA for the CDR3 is TGTGCCAGCAGCGTAGGCGCTAGGGGGCTCGACTATGGCTACACCTTC. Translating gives CASSVGARGLDYGYTF.

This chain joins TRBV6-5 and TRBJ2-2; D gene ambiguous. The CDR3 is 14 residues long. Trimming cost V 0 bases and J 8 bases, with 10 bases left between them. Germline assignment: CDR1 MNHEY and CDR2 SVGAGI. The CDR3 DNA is TGTGCCAGCAGTTACTCGAATCGAGCAGGGGAGCTGTTTTTT. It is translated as CASSYSNRAGELFF.

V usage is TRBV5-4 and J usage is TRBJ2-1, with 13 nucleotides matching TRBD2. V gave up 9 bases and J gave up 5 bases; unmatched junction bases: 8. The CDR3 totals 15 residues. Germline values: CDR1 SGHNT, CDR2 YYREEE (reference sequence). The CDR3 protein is CATRPLAGGNNEQFF. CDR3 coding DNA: TGTGCCACCCGGCCACTAGCGGGGGGGAACAATGAGCAGTTCTTC.

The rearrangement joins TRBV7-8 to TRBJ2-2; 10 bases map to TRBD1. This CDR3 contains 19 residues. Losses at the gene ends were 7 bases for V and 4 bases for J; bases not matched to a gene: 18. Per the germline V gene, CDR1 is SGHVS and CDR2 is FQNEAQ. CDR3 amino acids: CASIHSGTGAGSGTGELFF. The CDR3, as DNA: TGTGCCAGCATCCATTCCGGGACAGGGGCCGGATCGGGCACCGGGGAGCTGTTTTTT. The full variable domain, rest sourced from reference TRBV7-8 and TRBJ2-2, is GAGVSQSPRYKVAKRGQDVALRCDPISGHVSLFWYQQALGQGPEFLTYFQNEAQLDKSGLPSDRFFAERPEGSVSTLKIQRTQQEDSAVYLCASIHSGTGAGSGTGELFFGEGSRLTVL.

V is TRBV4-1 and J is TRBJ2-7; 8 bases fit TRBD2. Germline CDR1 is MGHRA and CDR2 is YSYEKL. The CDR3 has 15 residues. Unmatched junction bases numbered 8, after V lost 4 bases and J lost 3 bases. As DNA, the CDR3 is TGCGCCAGCAGCCCCGAGAGCGGGAGTGTCTACGAGCAGTACTTC. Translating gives CASSPESGSVYEQYF.

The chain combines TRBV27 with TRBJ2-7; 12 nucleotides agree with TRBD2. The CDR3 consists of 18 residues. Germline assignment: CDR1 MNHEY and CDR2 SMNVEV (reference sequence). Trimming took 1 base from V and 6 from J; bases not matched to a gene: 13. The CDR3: CASSLYLPSGRVPIEQYF. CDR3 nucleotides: TGTGCCAGCAGTTTATACCTCCCTAGCGGGAGGGTCCCTATCGAGCAGTACTTC.

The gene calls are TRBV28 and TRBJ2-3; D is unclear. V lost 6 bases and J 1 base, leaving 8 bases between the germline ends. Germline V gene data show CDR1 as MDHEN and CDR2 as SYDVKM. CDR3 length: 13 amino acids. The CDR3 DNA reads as TGTGCCAGCAGCTCCCCCCGCACAGATACGCAGTATTTT. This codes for CASSSPRTDTQYF.

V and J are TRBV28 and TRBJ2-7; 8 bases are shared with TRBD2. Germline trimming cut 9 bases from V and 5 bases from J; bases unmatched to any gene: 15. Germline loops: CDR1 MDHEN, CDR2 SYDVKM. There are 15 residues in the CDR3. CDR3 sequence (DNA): TGTGCCAGTAATCCGAAGCGGGGGTTTGTTCACGAGCAGTACTTC. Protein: CASNPKRGFVHEQYF.

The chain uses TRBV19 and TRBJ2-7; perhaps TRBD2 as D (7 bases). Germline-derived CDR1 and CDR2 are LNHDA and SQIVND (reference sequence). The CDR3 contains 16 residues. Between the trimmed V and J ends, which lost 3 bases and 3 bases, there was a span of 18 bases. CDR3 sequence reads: CASSILSGEGLYEQYF. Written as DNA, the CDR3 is TGTGCCAGTAGTATTTTGTCAGGGGAGGGTCTCTACGAGCAGTACTTC.